Listed here are 10 T cell receptor beta chains from one sample, sequenced in a study of T-cell reconstitution after alpha-beta-depleted transplantation in children. The library targeted TCRbeta and was prepared with unique molecular identifiers. One entry per CDR3 protein results from TCRdb running MiXCR on the PCR reads. The table has approximately 190,000 distinct CDR3 sequences, around 9.2% seen once. Sequencing used PBMCs, mostly from graft donor cells, obtained 360 days after TCRalphabeta/CD19-depleted stem cell transplant. The source of these receptors is a male patient under 10 years old who had a stem cell transplant for acute myeloid leukemia, so the T cells may come from the graft donor.

The chain couples TRBV18 to TRBJ2-1; TRBD2 agrees at 9 bases. Germline CDR1 KGHSH, CDR2 LQKENI. Trimming removed 8 bases from V and 15 bases from J; junction bases left unmatched: 14. The CDR3 is made up of 13 amino acids. The DNA of the CDR3 is TGTGCCAGCAACCAGCGGGAGGACCCCGAGGGGTTCTTC. Residues: CASNQREDPEGFF.

This clonotype has a count of ten or more. V usage is TRBV12-3 or TRBV12-4 and J usage is TRBJ2-7, with no clear D. This CDR3 has 13 amino acids. V lost 3 bases and J lost 0, with 6 bases in between. CDR3 sequence (DNA): TGTGCCAGCAGTTTCGAAAGCTCCTACGAGCAGTACGTC. Protein sequence: CASSFESSYEQYV.

This rearrangement joins TRBV12-3 or TRBV12-4 to TRBJ2-7; 9 nucleotides line up with TRBD2. Losses at the gene ends were 3 bases for V and 3 bases for J; bases not matched to a gene: 0. The CDR3 is 13 amino acids. CDR3 residues: CASSLTSGYEQYF. CDR3 DNA sequence: TGTGCCAGCAGTTTGACTAGCGGCTACGAGCAGTACTTC.

This clonotype was picked up one time. V usage is TRBV19 and J usage is TRBJ1-1, with D perhaps matching TRBD1 (5 bases). V dropped 8 bases and J dropped 3 bases, with 10 bases sitting between them. In germline, CDR1 is LNHDA, CDR2 SQIVND (reference sequence). The CDR3 is 12 amino acids. The CDR3 reads CASRDGDTEAFF. CDR3 nucleotide sequence: TGTGCCAGTCGGGACGGGGACACTGAAGCTTTCTTT.

This clonotype was recorded a few times. The chain combines TRBV12-3 or TRBV12-4 with TRBJ2-3; the match to TRBD2 covers 8 bases. Losses at the gene ends were 8 bases for V and 2 bases for J; bases not matched to a gene: 15. The CDR3 loop spans 17 amino acids. The CDR3 protein is CASGRAGREGYTDTQYF. The DNA for the CDR3 is TGTGCCAGCGGACGAGCGGGCCGGGAGGGCTACACAGATACGCAGTATTTT.

This clonotype was seen ten or more times. This chain connects TRBV29-1 to TRBJ2-5; 9 positions agree with TRBD1. The ends lost 7 bases at V and 4 bases at J; junction bases unmatched: 4. The CDR3 covers 12 residues. Per germline, CDR1 SQVTM and CDR2 ANQGSEA. CDR3 DNA: TGCAGCGCGCTGGGACAGGGAGAGACCCAGTACTTC. The encoded protein is CSALGQGETQYF.

This clonotype has a handful of counts. This CDR3 reads CASSGIAFDTGELFF. CDR3 DNA sequence: TGCGCCAGCAGCGGAATAGCATTTGACACCGGGGAGCTGTTTTTT. The V and J genes are TRBV5-1 and TRBJ2-2; D gene ambiguous. V shed 4 bases and J shed 3 bases, with 13 bases lying between them. This CDR3 has 15 amino acids. CDR1 is SGHRS and CDR2 is YFSETQ in the germline V gene. Drawing the rest from reference TRBV5-1 and TRBJ2-2, the complete variable domain is KAGVTQTPRYLIKTRGQQVTLSCSPISGHRSVSWYQQTPGQGLQFLFEYFSETQRNKGNFPGRFSGRQFSNSRSEMNVSTLELGDSALYLCASSGIAFDTGELFFGEGSRLTVL.

In nucleotides, the CDR3 is TGCAGTGCTAGGGGTAGGGGCGAGAAATTGGAGGCTGGAAACACCATATATTTT. Its protein is CSARGRGEKLEAGNTIYF. This rearrangement joins TRBV20-1 to TRBJ1-3; a weak D match, TRBD1 (5 bases). Trimming removed 3 bases at V and 2 bases at J, with 23 bases between. Germline CDR1 reads DFQATT; CDR2 reads SNEGSKA (reference sequence). This CDR3 comprises 18 residues.

The rearrangement joins TRBV7-2 to TRBJ2-7; 9 bases match TRBD1. With V trimmed by 0 bases and J by 4 bases, 10 bases remained unmatched. Germline V gives CDR1 SGHTA, CDR2 FQGNSA. The CDR3 totals 17 residues. In nucleotides, the CDR3 is TGTGCCAGCAGCTTAGCCCCGGGACAGGGTGGGGCGTACGAGCAGTACTTC. Translating gives CASSLAPGQGGAYEQYF. The variable domain in full, with the rest retrieved from reference TRBV7-2 and TRBJ2-7, is GAGVSQSPSNKVTEKGKDVELRCDPISGHTALYWYRQSLGQGLEFLIYFQGNSAPDKSGLPSDRFSAERTGGSVSTLTIQRTQQEDSAVYLCASSLAPGQGGAYEQYFGPGTRLTVT.

The chain uses TRBV29-1 and TRBJ2-2, with TRBD2 matching over 8 bases. J gave up 8 bases and V 4 bases, and 15 bases lay outside the gene matches. The CDR3 sequence is 16 residues long. Germline lookup yields CDR1 SQVTM and CDR2 ANQGSEA. CDR3 DNA: TGCAGCGTTGCGGTCGGGACTAGAGGGGTAGGAGGGGAGCTGTTTTTT. This sequence encodes CSVAVGTRGVGGELFF.